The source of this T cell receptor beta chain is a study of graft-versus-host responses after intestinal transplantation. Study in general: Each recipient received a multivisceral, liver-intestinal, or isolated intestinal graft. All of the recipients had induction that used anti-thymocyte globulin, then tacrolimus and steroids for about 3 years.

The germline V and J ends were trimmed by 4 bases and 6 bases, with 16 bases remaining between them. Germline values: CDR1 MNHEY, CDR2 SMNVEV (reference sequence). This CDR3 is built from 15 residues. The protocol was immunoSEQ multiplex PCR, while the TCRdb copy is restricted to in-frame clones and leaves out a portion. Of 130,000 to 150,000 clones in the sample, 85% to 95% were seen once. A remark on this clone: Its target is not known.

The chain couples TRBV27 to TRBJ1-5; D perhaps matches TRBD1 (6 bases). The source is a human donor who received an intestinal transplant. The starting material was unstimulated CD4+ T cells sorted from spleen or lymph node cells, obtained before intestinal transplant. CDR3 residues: CASSSGGLGGQPQHF. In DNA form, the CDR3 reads TGTGCCAGCAGTTCGGGGGGCCTCGGGGGTCAGCCCCAGCATTTT.